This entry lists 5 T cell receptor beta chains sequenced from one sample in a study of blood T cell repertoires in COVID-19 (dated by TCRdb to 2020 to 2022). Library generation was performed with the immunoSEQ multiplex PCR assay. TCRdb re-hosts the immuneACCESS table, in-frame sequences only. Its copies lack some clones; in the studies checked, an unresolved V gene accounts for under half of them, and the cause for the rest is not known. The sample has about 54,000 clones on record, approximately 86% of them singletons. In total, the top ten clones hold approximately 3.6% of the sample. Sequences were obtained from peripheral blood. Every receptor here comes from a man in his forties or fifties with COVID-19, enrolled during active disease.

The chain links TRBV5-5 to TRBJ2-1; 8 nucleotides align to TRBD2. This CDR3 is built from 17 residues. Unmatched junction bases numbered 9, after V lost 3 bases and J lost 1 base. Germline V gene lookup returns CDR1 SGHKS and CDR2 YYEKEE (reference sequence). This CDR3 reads CASSSGVSGMSYNEQFF. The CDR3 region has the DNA TGTGCCAGCAGCTCGGGGGTTAGCGGGATGTCCTACAATGAGCAGTTCTTC. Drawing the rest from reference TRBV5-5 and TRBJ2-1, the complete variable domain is DAGVTQSPTHLIKTRGQQVTLRCSPISGHKSVSWYQQVLGQGPQFIFQYYEKEERGRGNFPDRFSARQFPNYSSELNVNALLLGDSALYLCASSSGVSGMSYNEQFFGPGTRLTVL.

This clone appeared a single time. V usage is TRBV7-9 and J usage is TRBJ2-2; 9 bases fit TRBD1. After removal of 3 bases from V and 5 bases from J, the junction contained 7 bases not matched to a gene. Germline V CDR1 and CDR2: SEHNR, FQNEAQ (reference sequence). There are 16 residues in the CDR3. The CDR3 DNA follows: TGTGCCAGCAGCTTTACAGGGGGCGCGGGAACCGGGGAGCTGTTTTTT. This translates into CASSFTGGAGTGELFF.

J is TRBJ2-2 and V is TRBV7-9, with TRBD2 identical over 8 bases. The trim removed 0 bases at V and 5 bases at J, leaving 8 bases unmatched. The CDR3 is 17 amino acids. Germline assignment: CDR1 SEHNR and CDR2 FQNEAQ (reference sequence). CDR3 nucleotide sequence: TGTGCCAGCAGCTTAGCGGGGAGCGGGGGAAGGACCGGGGAGCTGTTTTTT. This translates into CASSLAGSGGRTGELFF. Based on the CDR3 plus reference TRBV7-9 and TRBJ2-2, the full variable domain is DTGVSQNPRHKITKRGQNVTFRCDPISEHNRLYWYRQTLGQGPEFLTYFQNEAQLEKSRLLSDRFSAERPKGSFSTLEIQRTEQGDSAMYLCASSLAGSGGRTGELFFGEGSRLTVL.

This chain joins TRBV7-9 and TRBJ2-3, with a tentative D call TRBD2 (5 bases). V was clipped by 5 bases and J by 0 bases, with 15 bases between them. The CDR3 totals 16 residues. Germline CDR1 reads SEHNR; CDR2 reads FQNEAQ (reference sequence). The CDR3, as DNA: TGTGCCAGCAGCCCCGAGGACTGGGGTAGCACAGATACGCAGTATTTT. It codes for CASSPEDWGSTDTQYF.

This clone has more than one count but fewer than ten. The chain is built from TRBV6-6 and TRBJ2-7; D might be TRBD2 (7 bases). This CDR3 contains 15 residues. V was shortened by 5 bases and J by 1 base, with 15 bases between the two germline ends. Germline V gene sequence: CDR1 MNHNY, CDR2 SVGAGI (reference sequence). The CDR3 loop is CASSPREGVSYEQYF. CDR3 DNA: TGTGCCAGCAGTCCGAGGGAGGGGGTGTCCTACGAGCAGTACTTC.